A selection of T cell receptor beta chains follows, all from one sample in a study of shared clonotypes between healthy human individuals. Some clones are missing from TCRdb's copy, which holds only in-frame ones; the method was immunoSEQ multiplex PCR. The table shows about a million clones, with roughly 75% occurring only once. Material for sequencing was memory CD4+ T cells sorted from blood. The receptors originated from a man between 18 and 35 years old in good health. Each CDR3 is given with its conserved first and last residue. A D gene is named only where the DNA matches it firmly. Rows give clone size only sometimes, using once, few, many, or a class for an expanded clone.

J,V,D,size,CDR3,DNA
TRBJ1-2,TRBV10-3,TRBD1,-,CAISDPGQGDYGYTF,TGTGCCATCAGCGACCCGGGACAGGGGGACTATGGCTACACCTTC
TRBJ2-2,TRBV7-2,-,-,CASSFRLGGPSNTGELFF,TGTGCCAGCAGCTTTCGTCTAGGGGGGCCATCGAACACCGGGGAGCTGTTTTTT
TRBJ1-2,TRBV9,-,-,CASSVIQAGDYGYTF,TGTGCCAGCAGCGTAATTCAGGCAGGGGACTATGGCTACACCTTC
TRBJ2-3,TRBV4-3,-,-,CASSLTGGTDTQYF,TGCGCCAGCAGCCTAACTGGGGGCACAGATACGCAGTATTTT
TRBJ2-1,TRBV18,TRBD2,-,CASSPPGLAGGNEQFF,TGTGCCAGCTCACCGCCGGGACTAGCGGGAGGTAATGAGCAGTTCTTC
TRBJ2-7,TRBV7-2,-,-,CASSTQGTYEQYF,TGTGCCAGCAGCACACAGGGAACCTACGAGCAGTACTTC
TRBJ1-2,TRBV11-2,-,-,CASSLDGGEWANGNGYTF,TGTGCCAGCAGCTTAGATGGGGGCGAATGGGCGAACGGGAATGGCTACACCTTC
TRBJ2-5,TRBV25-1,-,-,CASNRPGETQYF,TGTGCCAGCAATCGGCCAGGAGAGACCCAGTACTTC
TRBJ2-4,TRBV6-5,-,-,CASSTGWGTRNIQYF,TGTGCCAGCAGTACTGGGTGGGGTACGCGGAACATTCAGTACTTC
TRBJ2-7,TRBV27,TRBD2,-,CASSKLGLAGAEQYF,TGTGCCAGCAGTAAATTGGGACTAGCGGGAGCCGAGCAGTACTTC
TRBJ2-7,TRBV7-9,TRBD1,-,CASSRNLQGQTYEQYF,TGTGCCAGCAGCCGAAATCTACAGGGACAGACCTACGAGCAGTACTTC
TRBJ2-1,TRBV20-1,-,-,CSAEKGWQFF,TGCAGTGCTGAAAAGGGTTGGCAGTTCTTC
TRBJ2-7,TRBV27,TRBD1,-,CASSFTGQGIYEQYF,TGTGCCAGCAGTTTTACGGGACAGGGGATTTACGAGCAGTACTTC
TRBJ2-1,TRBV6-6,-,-,CASSYSDRGTNEQFF,TGTGCCAGCAGTTACTCGGACAGAGGGACGAATGAGCAGTTCTTC
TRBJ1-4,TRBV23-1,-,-,CASSQSTSGGCEKLFF,TGCGCCAGCAGTCAATCGACGTCGGGGGGCTGTGAAAAACTGTTTTTT
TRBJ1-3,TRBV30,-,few,CAWSRGSGNTIYF,TGTGCCTGGAGTCGGGGCTCTGGAAACACCATATATTTT
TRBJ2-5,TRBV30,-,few,CAWSGQIQETQYF,TGTGCCTGGAGTGGACAGATCCAAGAGACCCAGTACTTC
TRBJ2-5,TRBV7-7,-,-,CASSLGEAETQYF,TGTGCTAGCAGCTTAGGGGAGGCGGAGACCCAGTACTTC
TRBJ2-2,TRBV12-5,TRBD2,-,CASGPGLAGGQDTGELFF,TGTGCTAGTGGTCCGGGACTAGCGGGAGGGCAGGACACCGGGGAGCTGTTTTTT
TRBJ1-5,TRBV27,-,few,CASGPYSNQPQHF,TGTGCCAGCGGACCCTATAGCAATCAGCCCCAGCATTTT
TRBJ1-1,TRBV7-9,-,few,CASSLGEGTEAFF,TGTGCCAGCAGCTTAGGAGAAGGCACTGAAGCTTTCTTT
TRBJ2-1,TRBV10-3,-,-,CAISESNGGPQGRFF,TGTGCCATCAGTGAGTCGAATGGAGGACCGCAGGGGCGGTTCTTC
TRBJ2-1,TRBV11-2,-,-,CASSLETTGSYNEQFF,TGTGCCAGCAGCTTAGAGACGACAGGTTCCTACAATGAGCAGTTCTTC
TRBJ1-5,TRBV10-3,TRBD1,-,CAIRGEGQPNQPQHF,TGTGCCATCAGAGGGGAGGGACAGCCGAATCAGCCCCAGCATTTT
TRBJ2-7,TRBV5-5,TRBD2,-,CASSLGLAGGGYEQYF,TGTGCCAGCAGTTTAGGACTAGCGGGAGGGGGCTACGAGCAGTACTTC
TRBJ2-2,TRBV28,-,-,CASSFGGIAPGELFF,TGTGCCAGCAGTTTCGGGGGCATAGCGCCCGGGGAGCTGTTTTTT
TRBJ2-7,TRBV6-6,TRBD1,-,CASYGTGHYEQYF,TGTGCCAGCTATGGGACAGGACACTACGAGCAGTACTTC
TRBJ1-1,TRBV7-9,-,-,CASSLDRWDTEAFF,TGTGCCAGCAGCTTAGATCGGTGGGACACTGAAGCTTTCTTT
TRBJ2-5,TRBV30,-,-,CAWSVSGGLETQYF,TGTGCCTGGAGTGTATCGGGGGGCCTGGAGACCCAGTACTTC